This T cell receptor beta chain originates from a study of PD-1 blockade in classical Hodgkin lymphoma. Germline lookup yields CDR1 SGHVS and CDR2 FQNEAQ. This CDR3 is built from 15 residues. Trimming took 4 bases from V and 0 from J, leaving 12 bases between them. This table comes from immunoSEQ multiplex PCR, and its TCRdb copy is limited to in-frame clones, with some not included. This table has roughly 100,000 clones, approximately 89% appearing once. To note about this clone: Its antigen remains unknown.

Study-level results: TCR diversity rose significantly by C4D1 in CD4+ but not CD8+ cells. Complete responders' diversity at baseline resembled that of newly diagnosed patients.

Sample time point: cycle 4 day 1 (C4D1), after six to seven weeks of nivolumab. Each patient's relapse followed autologous stem cell transplantation, and brentuximab vedotin exposure varied. The sequencing used peripheral blood mononuclear cells (PBMCs), collected before the fourth cycle of nivolumab. V gene TRBV7-8 combines with J gene TRBJ2-5, with D hard to call. This receptor was taken from a human donor with classical Hodgkin lymphoma. This CDR3 is CASSSLGANQETQYF. CDR3 sequence (DNA): TGTGCCAGCAGCTCCCTCGGAGCCAACCAAGAGACCCAGTACTTC.